A single sample is the source of the 6 T cell receptor beta chains below, sequenced in a study of blood T cell repertoires in COVID-19. Assay: immunoSEQ multiplex PCR; the TCRdb copy retains only in-frame clones and omits some. This table has more than 90,000 clones, more than 75% appearing once. The sequenced material came from peripheral blood. The receptors stem from a man between 40 and 49 years old with acute or convalescent COVID-19.

The CDR3, as DNA: TGTGCCAGCAGCAAAGAAGGGACAGGGATTCAGAGGGAGCAGTACTTC. Its protein product is CASSKEGTGIQREQYF. The chain employs TRBV7-2 and TRBJ2-7; TRBD1 aligns across 9 bases. Germline V gives CDR1 SGHTA, CDR2 FQGNSA. V was pared by 5 bases and J by 7 bases, with 15 bases of the junction left unmatched. The CDR3 runs 16 residues.

V and J are TRBV3-1 (or the pseudogene TRBV3-2) and TRBJ2-3, with D maybe TRBD2 (6 bases). The ends were cut back, 0 bases at V and 1 base at J, with 17 bases in the middle. Germline V gives CDR1 LGHDT, CDR2 YNNKEL (reference sequence). This CDR3 is 18 amino acids long. The CDR3 is CASSQDSLASVRTDTQYF. In nucleotides, the CDR3 is TGTGCCAGCAGCCAAGATTCGTTGGCTAGCGTACGCACAGATACGCAGTATTTT.

The rearrangement joins TRBV18 to TRBJ2-3, with D perhaps matching TRBD1 (6 bases). The CDR3 has 14 amino acids. The ends were cut back, 6 bases at V and 4 bases at J, with 14 bases in the middle. The germline CDR1 and CDR2 sequences are KGHSH and LQKENI. The CDR3 region is CASSLGALPDTQYF. The CDR3 DNA reads TGTGCCAGCTCCTTGGGGGCCCTGCCAGATACGCAGTATTTT.

The rearrangement uses TRBV30 and TRBJ2-7; D is undetermined. Trimming took 0 bases from V and 2 from J, leaving 11 bases between them. Germline CDR1 GTSNPN, CDR2 SVGIG (reference sequence). The CDR3 spans 14 residues. The DNA for the CDR3 is TGTGCCTGGAGTGTTGGAGCGTCTACCTACGAGCAGTACTTC. As protein: CAWSVGASTYEQYF.

The chain carries TRBV5-8 and TRBJ2-5; no reliable D call. CDR1 and CDR2 (germline): SGHTS, YDEGEE. This CDR3 has 14 residues. The V and J ends lost 6 bases and 1 base respectively, with 13 bases between them. CDR3 sequence: CASTHGAFQETQYF. The CDR3 DNA is TGTGCCAGCACGCACGGAGCGTTCCAAGAGACCCAGTACTTC.

The V call is TRBV5-1, the J call TRBJ2-5; TRBD1 matches at 7 bases. V lost 4 bases, J lost 4 bases, and 4 bases stayed unmatched. The CDR3 spans 13 residues. CDR1 and CDR2 (germline): SGHRS, YFSETQ. CDR3 sequence: CASSPRTGETQYF. In DNA form, the CDR3 reads TGCGCCAGCAGCCCTCGGACAGGAGAGACCCAGTACTTC.